A single sample gave rise to the 15 T cell receptor beta chains below, sequenced in a study of cytomegalovirus exposure and HLA in healthy donors. This PCR relied on a set of 60 Vbeta primers and 13 Jbeta primers. Measured with immunoSEQ multiplex PCR; TCRdb has only the in-frame clones, and not every one. The data contain about 120,000 clones, approximately 15% of them seen just once; the ten biggest clones take up roughly 2%. The sequencing input was PBMCs. The source is a woman under 30 in good health and CMV-seronegative.

The chain recombines TRBV6-5 with TRBJ2-1; 7 bases match TRBD2. The CDR3 covers 14 residues. Germline V CDR1 and CDR2: MNHEY, SVGAGI. V trimming: 9 bases; J trimming: 5 bases; junction bases outside the gene matches: 10. CDR3 in DNA: TGTGCCAGTGGGCTTGGGGGGGGACACAATGAGCAGTTCTTC. This encodes CASGLGGGHNEQFF.

This clone was counted a few times. This chain connects TRBV15 to TRBJ2-3; TRBD1 matches at 9 bases. CDR1 and CDR2 from the germline V gene are LNHNV and YYDKDF (reference sequence). The CDR3 covers 15 residues. Trimming removed 1 base from V and 1 base from J; junction bases left unmatched: 0. The CDR3 loop is CATSRGTGGTDTQYF. The CDR3, as DNA: TGTGCCACCAGCAGAGGGACAGGGGGCACAGATACGCAGTATTTT.

This clone has a handful of counts. This sequence joins TRBV7-3 and TRBJ2-2, with 7 bases aligning to TRBD2. The CDR3 sequence is 17 residues long. Germline V gives CDR1 SGHTA, CDR2 FQGTGA. The J segment lost 5 bases and the V segment lost 5 bases, leaving 14 bases of the junction unmatched. CDR3: CASSRSAGSVRTGELFF. CDR3 sequence (DNA): TGTGCCAGCAGCCGCTCAGCGGGGAGCGTGCGAACCGGGGAGCTGTTTTTT.

This clone came up a few times. The chain recombines TRBV4-3 with TRBJ2-3; TRBD1 aligns across 11 bases. Germline assignment: CDR1 LGHNA and CDR2 YSLEER. Trimming took 3 bases from V and 5 from J; bases not matched to a gene: 1. CDR3 size: 14 residues. The CDR3 is CASSQDRGQDTQYF. Written as DNA, the CDR3 is TGCGCCAGCAGCCAGGACAGGGGGCAAGATACGCAGTATTTT.

This sequence joins TRBV5-8 and TRBJ2-5, with 9 nucleotides matching TRBD1. V lost 5 bases, J lost 3 bases, and 14 bases stayed unmatched. The CDR3 has 17 amino acids. The V gene's germline CDR1 is SGHTS and CDR2 YDEGEE. CDR3 sequence: CASSRPPHRGREETQYF. The CDR3 DNA reads TGTGCCAGCAGTAGACCTCCCCACAGGGGGCGGGAAGAGACCCAGTACTTC.

The J gene is TRBJ2-7, the V gene TRBV29-1, with D perhaps TRBD1 (5 bases). The CDR3 is made up of 13 amino acids. Germline values: CDR1 SQVTM, CDR2 ANQGSEA. V lost 5 bases to trimming and J lost 0 bases, with 11 bases between them. DNA of the CDR3: TGCAGCGTTATTCAGGGCGGCTCCTACGAGCAGTACTTC. This codes for CSVIQGGSYEQYF.

In its sample, this clone was seen a few times. This chain links TRBV28 with TRBJ2-1; 8 nucleotides agree with TRBD1. The CDR3 runs to 10 residues. Trimming cost V 10 bases and J 12 bases; bases outside gene matches: 5. From germline, CDR1 is MDHEN and CDR2 SYDVKM. The CDR3, as DNA: TGTGCCACCAGGGGGCTTGGGCAGTTCTTC. Its translation: CATRGLGQFF.

This chain links TRBV7-2 with TRBJ1-2; D might be TRBD1 (6 bases). The germline gives CDR1 SGHTA, CDR2 FQGNSA. The length of the CDR3 is 14 residues. V was clipped by 5 bases and J by 2 bases, with 12 bases between them. For the CDR3, the DNA is TGTGCCAGCAGCCGACAGGAGTCGAACTATGGCTACACCTTC. Translating gives CASSRQESNYGYTF.

This clone was found many times. The rearrangement uses TRBV19 and TRBJ2-5, with D hard to call. V gave up 3 bases and J gave up 0 bases, with 5 bases separating them. This CDR3 comprises 13 residues. CDR1 is LNHDA, CDR2 SQIVND, per germline (reference sequence). The CDR3 coding sequence is TGTGCCAGTAGTATGCAGTACCAAGAGACCCAGTACTTC. It codes for CASSMQYQETQYF.

The chain employs TRBV19 and TRBJ1-1, with D possibly being TRBD1 (5 bases). The length of the CDR3 is 14 residues. Trimming took 3 bases from V and 5 from J, leaving 13 bases between them. Per germline, CDR1 LNHDA and CDR2 SQIVND (reference sequence). The CDR3 DNA reads TGTGCCAGTAGTATTGCTGGAAGGGGTACTGAAGCTTTCTTT. Translating it yields CASSIAGRGTEAFF. The whole variable domain, filled in from reference TRBV19 and TRBJ1-1, reads DGGITQSPKYLFRKEGQNVTLSCEQNLNHDAMYWYRQDPGQGLRLIYYSQIVNDFQKGDIAEGYSVSREKKESFPLTVTSAQKNPTAFYLCASSIAGRGTEAFFGQGTRLTVV.

V is TRBV5-6 and J is TRBJ2-7, with a possible D match to TRBD2 (6 bases). The V end was cut by 4 bases, the J end by 2 bases, with 10 bases between. The CDR3 totals 13 residues. Germline V lookup: CDR1 SGHDT, CDR2 YYEEEE. CDR3 nucleotide sequence: TGTGCCAGCAGCGTCGGGGGTCCCTACGAGCAGTACTTC. Translated: CASSVGGPYEQYF.

This clone has only a few counts. This chain joins TRBV19 and TRBJ1-1; TRBD1 is a possible D gene (5 bases). Trimming pared 6 bases from V and 4 bases from J, leaving 15 bases between. The CDR3 extends over 14 amino acids. CDR1 is LNHDA and CDR2 is SQIVND in the germline V gene (reference sequence). The CDR3 here is CASRQQAMGTEAFF. The CDR3 DNA follows: TGTGCCAGTAGGCAACAGGCGATGGGCACTGAAGCTTTCTTT.

The rearrangement uses TRBV14 and TRBJ2-1; D is unresolved. Germline V lookup: CDR1 SGHDN, CDR2 FVKESK. CDR3 size: 16 residues. Between the trimmed V and J ends, which lost 0 bases and 6 bases, there was a span of 15 bases. The CDR3 loop is CASSQEIGVIGNEQFF. The CDR3 DNA sequence: TGTGCCAGCAGCCAAGAAATAGGAGTAATTGGCAATGAGCAGTTCTTC.

This clone was observed a few times. The chain uses TRBV15 and TRBJ1-1, with 11 bases matching TRBD1. The CDR3 is 13 amino acids. With 5 bases clipped from V and 8 bases from J, the junction kept 4 bases outside the gene matches. Per germline, CDR1 LNHNV and CDR2 YYDKDF (reference sequence). The CDR3 DNA is TGTGCCACCAGCGGACAGGGGGCTCGGGAAGCTTTCTTT. Its translation is CATSGQGAREAFF. Supplemented by reference TRBV15 and TRBJ1-1, the full variable domain reads DAMVIQNPRYQVTQFGKPVTLSCSQTLNHNVMYWYQQKSSQAPKLLFHYYDKDFNNEADTPDNFQSRRPNTSFCFLDIRSPGLGDTAMYLCATSGQGAREAFFGQGTRLTVV.

The chain has TRBV5-6 and TRBJ2-7; D call uncertain. Germline CDR1 is SGHDT and CDR2 is YYEEEE. This CDR3 has 16 amino acids. Trimming cost V 0 bases and J 5 bases, with 18 bases left between them. The CDR3 DNA is TGTGCCAGCAGCTTGGGTAGCACTCCTAGAATCCACGAGCAGTACTTC. It is translated as CASSLGSTPRIHEQYF.